Sequencing of this T cell receptor (beta chain) was carried out in a study of esophageal squamous cell carcinoma under preoperative chemotherapy (dated by TCRdb to the late 2010s). Background on the whole study: In the study, TCR repertoires were profiled in both peripheral blood T cells and tumor-infiltrating lymphocytes. In patients with esophageal squamous cell carcinoma, the study looked at what paclitaxel-nedaplatin chemotherapy did to T-cell receptor repertoires. A few patients with primary esophageal squamous cell carcinoma made up the cohort. Repertoires from samples collected before paclitaxel-nedaplatin therapy were compared with repertoires from samples collected after the therapy.

Taken from cysteine to phenylalanine, the CDR3 has 18 residues. The sequence is cut down to CDR3 DNA, 54 bases in frame from base 1. V and J are trimmed by 0 bases and 8 bases, and the gene matches miss 9 bases of the junction. CDR1 and CDR2 (MNHEY, SVGAGI) derive from the germline V gene. The meaning of the sample's time point label: after preoperative PTX-NDP chemotherapy. Paclitaxel-nedaplatin was administered to patients as preoperative chemotherapy before surgery. Preparation of the library involved PCR. The instrument given in TCRdb is HiSeq X Ten. TCR repertoires were characterized by high-throughput sequencing. Clones were called with MiXCR by TCRdb after fastp trimmed the public reads at Q25, and only in-frame beta chains were retained. Duplicate CDR3 protein sequences are folded into a single record with the most common DNA and genes. The sample table shows about 32,000 distinct CDR3 sequences, and less than 65% are seen once. Of the sample, approximately 25% falls within the top ten clones.

Here is what the overall study found, with its caveats: Immediate and substantial changes in clonotype frequency were induced by paclitaxel-nedaplatin therapy, and contraction rather than amplification was more likely to be observed among abundant clones. Rather than arising solely from local clonal changes, post-treatment tumor-infiltrating lymphocytes appeared to come partly from peripheral T cells that migrated into the tumor. Only 4 or 5 patients with esophageal squamous cell carcinoma were analyzed, making for a small cohort. A significant increase in TCR diversity was observed in peripheral T cells after chemotherapy, whereas no such increase was observed in tumor-infiltrating lymphocytes.

This clonotype showed up many times. Its antigen remains undetermined. No base qualities exist here, and no much larger clone lies one base off it. The sequence joins TRBV6-5 to TRBJ2-3, and 15 junctional nucleotides match TRBD2. The receptor comes from a human donor with esophageal squamous cell carcinoma. The donor label of this sample is uncertain. Collection took place from a patient given preoperative chemotherapy. DNA sequence: TGTGCCAGCAGTTACTCTCACGGACTAGCGGGGGGGAGGGGTACGCAGTATTTT. Translated, this is CASSYSHGLAGGRGTQYF.